This TCR beta chain was identified in a study of cytomegalovirus exposure and HLA in healthy donors. General study findings and limits: What a later analysis showed was that several of the most significant clusters appeared linked to common viral pathogens. CMV antigen specificity of a few CMV-associated chains was confirmed in vitro.

As concerns this clone: What it recognizes is unknown.

This CDR3 comprises 15 residues. The germline V gene encodes CDR1 SGHNT and CDR2 YYREEE (reference sequence). V lost 5 bases to trimming and J lost 5 bases; unmatched junction nucleotides: 10. Amplification used 60 Vbeta primers and 13 Jbeta primers. Sequencing used immunoSEQ multiplex PCR; TCRdb keeps in-frame clones, though not all of them. There are about 120,000 clones in the sample; 60% to 85% occur only once, and more than 10% lies in the top ten. V gene TRBV5-4 combines with J gene TRBJ1-1; 9 bases are a match to TRBD1. This clonotype was obtained from a woman in her thirties or forties in good health and CMV-seropositive. The sample taken for sequencing was PBMCs. The CDR3 sequence is CASRERGTGMTEAFF. As DNA, the CDR3 is TGTGCCAGCAGGGAGAGGGGGACAGGGATGACTGAAGCTTTCTTT.